A single sample gave rise to the 17 T cell receptor beta chains below, sequenced in a study of blood T cell repertoires in COVID-19. Sequencing used immunoSEQ multiplex PCR; TCRdb keeps in-frame clones, though not all of them. The profile shows approximately 270,000 clones, roughly 89% of them singletons. The sequenced material came from peripheral blood. The receptors originated from a man between 25 and 39 years old with acute or convalescent COVID-19.

The genes are TRBV5-6 and TRBJ1-1; D gene ambiguous. The CDR3 has 12 amino acids. V was cut by 4 bases and J by 1 base, with 5 bases left in between. Germline V gene sequence: CDR1 SGHDT, CDR2 YYEEEE. The CDR3 loop reads CASSRSNTEAFF. The CDR3 nucleotides read TGTGCCAGCAGCCGGTCGAACACTGAAGCTTTCTTT.

V is TRBV28 and J is TRBJ1-6; D ambiguous. This CDR3 has 14 residues. V lost 5 bases to trimming and J lost 8 bases, with 13 bases between them. Germline lookup yields CDR1 MDHEN and CDR2 SYDVKM. CDR3 in amino acids: CASSLRAIYSPLHF. CDR3 bases: TGTGCCAGCAGTCTCCGAGCTATCTATTCACCCCTCCACTTT.

V gene TRBV5-1 combines with J gene TRBJ1-6; TRBD1 might be the D (6 bases). CDR1 and CDR2 (germline): SGHRS, YFSETQ. V lost 3 bases to trimming and J lost 10 bases, with 14 bases between them. The CDR3 is 14 residues long. CDR3 amino acids: CASSSLGAASPLHF. The CDR3 DNA reads TGCGCCAGCAGCTCCCTGGGGGCTGCGTCACCCCTCCACTTT.

This chain connects TRBV4-1 to TRBJ2-1, with 9 nucleotides matching TRBD2. This CDR3 has 15 amino acids. V dropped 4 bases and J dropped 7; count of bases not matched to a gene: 8. The germline gives CDR1 MGHRA, CDR2 YSYEKL. CDR3 sequence (DNA): TGCGCCAGCAGCCTACTTGGGACTAGCCATAATGAGCAGTTCTTC. Its translation is CASSLLGTSHNEQFF.

The J gene is TRBJ2-1, the V gene TRBV10-2; TRBD2 matches at 9 bases. This CDR3 comprises 16 residues. Germline-derived CDR1 and CDR2 are WSHSY and SAAADI. V trimming: 7 bases; J trimming: 6 bases; junction bases outside the gene matches: 13. The CDR3 sequence: CASKLAGTSEGNEQFF. The CDR3 DNA follows: TGCGCCAGCAAGCTAGCGGGGACTTCTGAGGGCAATGAGCAGTTCTTC.

The J gene is TRBJ2-1, the V gene TRBV2; D is possibly TRBD2 (5 bases). Germline loops: CDR1 SNHLY, CDR2 FYNNEI. V was clipped by 4 bases and J by 6 bases, with 19 bases between them. The CDR3 covers 16 residues. CDR3 in DNA: TGTGCCAGCAGTGCCCTTTCCTCGAGGGCAGGCAATGAGCAGTTCTTC. Its protein product is CASSALSSRAGNEQFF.

This clone was seen just once. The rearrangement uses TRBV9 and TRBJ1-1; 7 nucleotides agree with TRBD1. J gave up 5 bases and V 4 bases, and 8 bases lay outside the gene matches. The CDR3 sequence is 14 residues long. The germline CDR1 and CDR2 sequences are SGDLS and YYNGEE. The CDR3 protein is CASSTPDRVTEAFF. The CDR3 coding sequence is TGTGCCAGCAGCACACCCGACAGGGTAACTGAAGCTTTCTTT.

The chain joins TRBV21-1 to TRBJ2-7; the D call in the table, TRBD1, was not verified against the DNA. TRBV21-1 is a pseudogene. The CDR3 totals 16 residues. Here the CDR3 DNA reads TGTGCCAGCAGCTCCTGGGCACGGCAGCATTCCTACGAGCAGTACTTC. Encoded protein: CASSSWARQHSYEQYF.

The chain is built from TRBV7-2 and TRBJ1-5, with D unclear. Trimming removed 2 bases from V and 7 bases from J, with 12 bases in between. The CDR3 is 14 residues long. Looked up from germline, CDR1 is SGHTA and CDR2 is FQGNSA. CDR3 protein: CASSLSQAVQPQHF. The CDR3, as DNA: TGTGCCAGCAGCTTAAGTCAGGCCGTCCAGCCCCAGCATTTT.

This clone showed up just once. This sequence joins TRBV28 and TRBJ1-1; no reliable D call. Deletions cut 5 bases from V and 4 bases from J, with 11 bases between. The CDR3 has 13 residues. Germline values: CDR1 MDHEN, CDR2 SYDVKM. CDR3 nucleotides: TGTGCCAGCAGTACTCGACCGGGCACTGAAGCTTTCTTT. Encoded protein: CASSTRPGTEAFF.

This clone was counted a single time. The V and J genes are TRBV18 and TRBJ1-1; 10 bases align to TRBD1. V trimming: 5 bases; J trimming: 5 bases; junction bases outside the gene matches: 5. This CDR3 has 14 residues. Germline values: CDR1 KGHSH, CDR2 LQKENI. In DNA form, the CDR3 reads TGTGCCAGCTCAAGGGACAGGGGTGGGACTGAAGCTTTCTTT. Amino acids: CASSRDRGGTEAFF. Filled out from reference TRBV18 and TRBJ1-1, the complete variable domain reads NAGVMQNPRHLVRRRGQEARLRCSPMKGHSHVYWYRQLPEEGLKFMVYLQKENIIDESGMPKERFSAEFPKEGPSILRIQQVVRGDSAAYFCASSRDRGGTEAFFGQGTRLTVV.

The V call is TRBV6-6, the J call TRBJ1-5; the D is unclear. The germline gives CDR1 MNHNY, CDR2 SVGAGI (reference sequence). This CDR3 has 14 amino acids. Deletions cut 9 bases from V and 0 bases from J, with 12 bases between. The CDR3 DNA sequence: TGTGCCAGTAAACAGATCGATAGCAATCAGCCCCAGCATTTT. It specifies CASKQIDSNQPQHF.

This chain connects TRBV7-9 to TRBJ1-5; D possibly corresponds to TRBD1 (5 bases). Germline loops: CDR1 SEHNR, CDR2 FQNEAQ (reference sequence). The CDR3 spans 16 residues. V was cut by 1 base and J by 5 bases, with 15 bases left in between. Written as DNA, the CDR3 is TGTGCCAGCAGCTTAGATCTTGGGGCAGTCGATCAGCCCCAGCATTTT. Amino acids: CASSLDLGAVDQPQHF.

The table lists this clone with a count of one. CDR3 sequence reads: CASSSTSPHSQETQYF. The CDR3 DNA sequence: TGTGCCAGCAGCTCAACTAGCCCCCACTCCCAAGAGACCCAGTACTTC. V is TRBV7-8 and J is TRBJ2-5, with a weak D call TRBD2 (6 bases). The CDR3 has 16 amino acids. Deletions cut 4 bases from V and 1 base from J, with 16 bases between. The germline V gene has CDR1 SGHVS and CDR2 FQNEAQ.

The CDR3 nucleotides are TGTGCCAGCAGTTCCGGGGGGAGTGCAGATACGCAGTATTTT. It specifies CASSSGGSADTQYF. The rearrangement uses TRBV28 and TRBJ2-3, with TRBD2 identical over 7 bases. The trim removed 4 bases at V and 4 bases at J, leaving 5 bases unmatched. Germline CDR1 is MDHEN and CDR2 is SYDVKM. The CDR3 runs 14 residues. Based on the CDR3 plus reference TRBV28 and TRBJ2-3, the full variable domain is DVKVTQSSRYLVKRTGEKVFLECVQDMDHENMFWYRQDPGLGLRLIYFSYDVKMKEKGDIPEGYSVSREKKERFSLILESASTNQTSMYLCASSSGGSADTQYFGPGTRLTVL.

The chain has TRBV12-3 or TRBV12-4 and TRBJ1-5; TRBD1 is a possible D gene (5 bases). The CDR3 spans 13 residues. Deletions cut 7 bases from V and 7 bases from J, with 14 bases between. CDR3 DNA: TGTGCCAGCACCCCAGGGTACCCCCAGCCCCAGCATTTT. Protein: CASTPGYPQPQHF.

The chain carries TRBV5-8 and TRBJ1-5; D unclear. CDR3 length: 12 amino acids. Deletions cut 4 bases from V and 12 bases from J, with 14 bases between. Germline V gene lookup returns CDR1 SGHTS and CDR2 YDEGEE. This CDR3 reads CASSETRSVQHF. CDR3 DNA: TGTGCCAGCAGCGAGACTAGAAGCGTCCAGCATTTT.